These T cell receptor beta chains were read from a single sample in a study of Graves' ophthalmopathy and Graves' hyperthyroidism. TCRdb redid the calling of the multiplex PCR reads with MiXCR, one entry per CDR3 protein. The data show about 590,000 distinct CDR3 sequences, roughly 40% seen once. The specimen was peripheral blood or thyroid tissue (not recorded which). The receptors come from an adult man with Graves' hyperthyroidism. Both conserved end residues are part of each CDR3. Fields, in order: D gene, V gene, clone size, J gene, CDR3 DNA, CDR3 protein. The D gene is left open where the match is weak. Rows may omit the clone size; those that give it use once, few, many or a size class.

-	TRBV6-5	many	TRBJ2-7	TGTGCCAGCAGTTACTCTGGCCAGGGCTTCTACGAGCAGTACTTC	CASSYSGQGFYEQYF
-	TRBV10-3	-	TRBJ2-5	TGTGCCATCAAAGGCGGGATGCTTGAGACCCAGTACTTC	CAIKGGMLETQYF
-	TRBV2	many	TRBJ2-6	TGTGCCAGCAGTTTCGGAAGCTCTGGGGCCAACGTCCTGACTTTC	CASSFGSSGANVLTF
-	TRBV2	many	TRBJ1-2	TGTGCCAGCAGGCGGGCCGGGACACCGAACTATGGCTACACCTTC	CASRRAGTPNYGYTF
TRBD1	TRBV7-9	few	TRBJ1-5	TGTGCCAGCAGCGAAGCAGGGGGCTTCCCCCCCCCCAGCAATCAGCCCCAGCATTTT	CASSEAGGFPPPSNQPQHF
-	TRBV6-5	-	TRBJ2-7	TGTGCCAGCAGCTCTACCGGGACCGAGCCCTACGAGCAGTACTTC	CASSSTGTEPYEQYF
TRBD1	TRBV7-9	many	TRBJ1-2	TGTGCCAGCAGCCCAAGGGACAGGGATCGCGGCTATGGCTACACCTTC	CASSPRDRDRGYGYTF
-	TRBV10-2	many	TRBJ1-4	TGCGCCAGCAGTGACTACTCCCCCGTCGCTAATGAAAAACTGTTTTTT	CASSDYSPVANEKLFF
TRBD1	TRBV5-1	-	TRBJ2-1	TGCGCCAGCAGCTTGGACGGGACAGTGAACAATGAGCAGTTCTTC	CASSLDGTVNNEQFF
-	TRBV6-4	-	TRBJ2-7	TGTGCCAGCAGTCTCTCTGGGGCCTACGAGCAGCACTTC	CASSLSGAYEQHF
-	TRBV9	-	TRBJ2-6	TGTGCCAGCAGCCAAGTGAGGGCCAACGTCCTGACTTTC	CASSQVRANVLTF
-	TRBV10-3	-	TRBJ1-1	TGTGCCATCAGTTACGAGAACACTGAGGCTTTCTTT	CAISYENTEAFF
TRBD2	TRBV7-9	-	TRBJ2-5	TGTGCCAGCAGCATCGGACTAGCGGGAGGGCCCTTGAGAGGGACCCAGTACTTC	CASSIGLAGGPLRGTQYF
-	TRBV7-9	few	TRBJ2-1	TGTGCCAGCAGCCCGTCTTCCCGGGTGCTACGCGATGAGCAGTTCTTC	CASSPSSRVLRDEQFF
TRBD1	TRBV6-1	many	TRBJ1-5	TGTGCCAGCGGGACAGGGGAATATCGCAATCAGCCCCAGCATTTT	CASGTGEYRNQPQHF
TRBD1	TRBV2	-	TRBJ2-2	TGTGCCAGCAGCGAACAGGGGCGGACCGGGGAGCTGTTTTTT	CASSEQGRTGELFF
TRBD1	TRBV19	many	TRBJ1-1	TGTGCCAGTAGTCCGGGCCGGGGACAGGGGGACACTGAAGCTTTCTTT	CASSPGRGQGDTEAFF
-	TRBV10-3	-	TRBJ1-2	TGTGCCAGGCAGGGCTACACCTTC	CARQGYTF
-	TRBV12-3/TRBV12-4	many	TRBJ2-7	TGTGCCAGCAGCTTAGGGAACGAGCAGTACTTC	CASSLGNEQYF
TRBD1	TRBV29-1	-	TRBJ2-7	TGCAGCGTTGGGACAGGGGGCACCTACGAGCAGTACTTC	CSVGTGGTYEQYF
-	TRBV10-3	-	TRBJ1-5	TGTGCCAGCAGTTCCGGGCCTGGGGGTTGGAACAATCAGCCCCAGCATTTT	CASSSGPGGWNNQPQHF
TRBD2	TRBV12-3/TRBV12-4	-	TRBJ2-2	TGTGCCAGCAGAATGACTAGCGGGATCAACACCGGGGAGCTGTTTTTT	CASRMTSGINTGELFF
TRBD2	TRBV29-1	-	TRBJ2-7	TGCAGCATAGGACTAGCGGGAGGAGACGAGCAGTACTTC	CSIGLAGGDEQYF
-	TRBV5-1	-	TRBJ1-2	TGCGCCAGCAGCTTGGCCGATACGGTAGCTAACTATGGCTACACCTTC	CASSLADTVANYGYTF
-	TRBV7-2	-	TRBJ2-6	TGTGCCAGCAGCTCCGGGACAGGGGCCAACGTCCTGACTTTC	CASSSGTGANVLTF
-	TRBV2	many	TRBJ1-1	TGTGCCAGCGTGGGGAAGAACACTGAAGCTTTCTTT	CASVGKNTEAFF
-	TRBV7-2	-	TRBJ2-5	TGTGCCAGCAGCTCCCCCCAGTACTTC	CASSSPQYF
-	TRBV7-9	-	TRBJ1-4	TGTGCCAGCAGCCTATTTGCGGGAGGGGGAAGGGAAAAACTGTTTTTT	CASSLFAGGGREKLFF
TRBD1	TRBV9	-	TRBJ1-3	TGTGCCAGCAGCGCCAGAGGGATTGGGACAGGGGACTCTGTAAACACCATATATTTT	CASSARGIGTGDSVNTIYF
-	TRBV27	-	TRBJ1-2	TGTGCCAGCAGTTTATACTACAGGGAAACTCTCACCTTC	CASSLYYRETLTF
TRBD1	TRBV5-6	many	TRBJ1-2	TGTGCCAGCAGCCCGGGACAGGGTAGCGGCTACACCTTC	CASSPGQGSGYTF
-	TRBV5-8	many	TRBJ2-7	TGTGCCAGCACCTCCGGGAGCTCCTACGAGCAGTACTTC	CASTSGSSYEQYF
-	TRBV20-1	few	TRBJ2-5	TGCAGTGCTAGCATCGGGGGGCTTACCCGAGAGACCCAGTACTTC	CSASIGGLTRETQYF
-	TRBV29-1	many	TRBJ2-5	TGCAGCGCTAACTCAAGAGAGACCCAGTACTTC	CSANSRETQYF
TRBD2	TRBV20-1	-	TRBJ2-7	TGCAGTGCAACCGCTAGCGGGGGCTACGAGCAGTACTTC	CSATASGGYEQYF
TRBD1	TRBV10-3	few	TRBJ2-7	TGTGCCAGCAGTTTATGGACCACTCGGACAGGTCTATTCTCCGAGCAGTACTTC	CASSLWTTRTGLFSEQYF
-	TRBV29-1	many	TRBJ2-5	TGCAGCGCAGAAGACAAATTCCAAGAGACCCAGTACTTC	CSAEDKFQETQYF
-	TRBV24-1	-	TRBJ2-2	TGTGCCACCAGTGACGGGGGAAACACCGGGGAGCTGTTTTTT	CATSDGGNTGELFF
TRBD1	TRBV19	many	TRBJ1-2	TGTGCCAGTAGTCACCGACGGACAGGGAACTATGGCTACACCTTC	CASSHRRTGNYGYTF
-	TRBV7-6	-	TRBJ1-1	TGTGCCAGCAGCTTAGAGGCAGGGAGGAACTTT	CASSLEAGRNF
TRBD2	TRBV25-1	-	TRBJ2-1	TGTGCCAGCAGTCCTAGCGGGAGGGAGAATGAGCAGTTCTTC	CASSPSGRENEQFF
-	TRBV7-9	many	TRBJ1-3	TGTGCCAGCAGCGGGGGACCCTCTTCCAGAAACACCATATATTTT	CASSGGPSSRNTIYF
TRBD2	TRBV7-2	many	TRBJ2-7	TGTGCCAGCAGCTTAGCAGTAGCGGGATCTCAGTACGAGCAGTACTTC	CASSLAVAGSQYEQYF
-	TRBV29-1	-	TRBJ1-2	TGCAGCGTTGCAGGGACTCTTCGCTATGGCTACACCTTC	CSVAGTLRYGYTF
-	TRBV20-1	once	TRBJ2-5	TGCAGTGCTGAATGGGGGGACCAGTACCAAGAGACCCAGTACTTC	CSAEWGDQYQETQYF
TRBD1	TRBV12-3/TRBV12-4	-	TRBJ1-4	TGTGCCAGCAGCCACCCGGGACAGGGGTTTAAGGGCGATGAAAAACTGTTTTTT	CASSHPGQGFKGDEKLFF
-	TRBV10-2	few	TRBJ1-6	TGCGCCAGCAGGAGGACAGAAGATAATTCACCCCTCCACTTT	CASRRTEDNSPLHF
TRBD2	TRBV10-3	-	TRBJ2-7	TGTGCCAGCAGTTCCTGGACTAGCGGAACCTACGAGCAGTACTTC	CASSSWTSGTYEQYF
TRBD1	TRBV29-1	many	TRBJ2-7	TGCAGCGGGGGGACAGGGCGATACGAGCAGTACTTC	CSGGTGRYEQYF
-	TRBV15	-	TRBJ1-5	TGTGCCACCAGCAGTTGGGTGCCCGGAAGACAGGTGGGATCGCCCCAGCATTTT	CATSSWVPGRQVGSPQHF
-	TRBV5-1	few	TRBJ1-1	TGCGCCAGCAATGAGGGGATGAACACTGAAGCTTTCTTT	CASNEGMNTEAFF
TRBD2	TRBV4-1	few	TRBJ2-5	TGCGCCAGCAGCCACGGGACTAGCGCCCAAGAGACCCAGTACTTC	CASSHGTSAQETQYF
-	TRBV20-1	once	TRBJ1-5	TGCAGTGCTTCTCAGCGGGACACCGATAGCAATCAGCCCCAGCATTTT	CSASQRDTDSNQPQHF
-	TRBV7-3	-	TRBJ1-3	TGTGCCAGCAGCTTCCGGCGGAGCTCTGGAAACACCATATATTTT	CASSFRRSSGNTIYF
TRBD2	TRBV29-1	few	TRBJ2-1	TGCAGCGTTGAATCAGCGGGATCTTACAATGAGCAGTTCTTC	CSVESAGSYNEQFF
TRBD2	TRBV10-3	-	TRBJ2-7	TGTGCCATCAGTGAGACTAGCGGGAGGGCCAATGAGCAGTACTTC	CAISETSGRANEQYF
TRBD1	TRBV25-1	-	TRBJ1-3	TGTGCCAGCAGTGCTAGGGTCGGACAGGGATTAGGGTCTGGAAACACCATATATTTT	CASSARVGQGLGSGNTIYF